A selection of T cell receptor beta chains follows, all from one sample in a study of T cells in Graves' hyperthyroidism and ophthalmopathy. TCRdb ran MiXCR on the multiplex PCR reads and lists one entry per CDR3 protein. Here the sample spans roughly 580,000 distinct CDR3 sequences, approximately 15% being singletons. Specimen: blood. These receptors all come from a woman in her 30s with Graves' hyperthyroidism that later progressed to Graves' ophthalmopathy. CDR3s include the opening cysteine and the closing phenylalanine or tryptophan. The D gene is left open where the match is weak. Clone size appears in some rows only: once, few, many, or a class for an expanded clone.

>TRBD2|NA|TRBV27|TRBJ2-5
CASSFLPGLAGQETQYF
TGTGCCAGCAGTTTCCTACCGGGACTAGCGGGGCAAGAGACCCAGTACTTC
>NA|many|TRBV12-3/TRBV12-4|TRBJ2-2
CASSLGGGVSTGELFF
TGTGCCAGCAGTCTTGGAGGGGGTGTTTCTACCGGGGAGCTGTTTTTT
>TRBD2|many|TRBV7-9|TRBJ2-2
CASSLALGLAGGTGELFF
TGTGCCAGCAGCTTAGCCCTCGGACTAGCGGGAGGTACCGGGGAGCTGTTTTTT
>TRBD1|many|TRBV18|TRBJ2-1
CASSPKDRGLNEQFF
TGTGCCAGCTCACCCAAGGACAGGGGATTGAATGAGCAGTTCTTC
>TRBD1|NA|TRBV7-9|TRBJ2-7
CVSSSGQNYEQYF
TGTGTCAGCAGCTCGGGACAGAACTACGAGCAGTACTTC
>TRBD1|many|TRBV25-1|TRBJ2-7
CASSEVGTGNYEQYF
TGTGCCAGCAGTGAAGTGGGGACAGGGAACTACGAGCAGTACTTC
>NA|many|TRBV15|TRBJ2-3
CATSRFPLNTDTQYF
TGTGCCACCAGCAGATTCCCGCTAAACACAGATACGCAGTATTTT
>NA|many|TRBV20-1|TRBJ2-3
CSAREGSTDTQYF
TGCAGTGCTAGAGAGGGTAGCACAGATACGCAGTATTTT
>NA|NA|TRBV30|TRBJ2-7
CAWKGDAYEQYF
TGTGCCTGGAAGGGAGATGCCTACGAGCAGTACTTC
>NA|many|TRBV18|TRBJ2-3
CASCGTRTDTQYF
TGTGCCAGCTGCGGGACACGCACAGATACGCAGTATTTT
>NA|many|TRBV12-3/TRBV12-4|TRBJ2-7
CASSLPGGVSQEQYF
TGTGCCAGCAGTTTACCAGGAGGTGTATCCCAAGAGCAGTACTTC
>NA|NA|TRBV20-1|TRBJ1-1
CSARVGTNTEAFF
TGCAGTGCTAGAGTTGGGACGAACACTGAAGCTTTCTTT
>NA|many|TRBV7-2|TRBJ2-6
CASSLAGFDSGANVLTF
TGTGCCAGCAGCTTAGCCGGCTTCGACTCTGGGGCCAACGTCCTGACTTTC
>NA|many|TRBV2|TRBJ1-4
CASSEGTGEEKLFF
TGTGCCAGCAGTGAAGGTACGGGGGAAGAAAAACTGTTTTTT
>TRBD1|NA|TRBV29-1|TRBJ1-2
CSVEDLGGGDITPYGYTF
TGCAGCGTTGAAGATCTTGGAGGGGGCGATATTACCCCCTATGGCTACACCTTC
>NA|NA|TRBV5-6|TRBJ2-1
CASSLILDSVSYNEQFF
TGTGCCAGCAGCTTGATATTGGACAGCGTTTCCTACAATGAGCAGTTCTTC
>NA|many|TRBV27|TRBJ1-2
CASSKTANYGYTF
TGTGCCAGCAGCAAGACCGCTAACTATGGCTACACCTTC
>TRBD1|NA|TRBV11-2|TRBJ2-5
CASSARDRGKTQYF
TGTGCCAGCAGCGCCCGGGACAGGGGGAAGACCCAGTACTTC
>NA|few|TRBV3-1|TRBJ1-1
CASSQPTEDEAFF
TGTGCCAGCAGCCAACCTACAGAAGATGAAGCTTTCTTT
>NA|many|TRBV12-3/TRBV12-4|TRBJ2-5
CASSLAEGKTQYF
TGTGCCAGCAGTTTAGCCGAGGGAAAGACCCAGTACTTC
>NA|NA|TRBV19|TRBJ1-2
CASSINRYGYTF
TGTGCCAGTAGTATTAACAGATATGGCTACACCTTC
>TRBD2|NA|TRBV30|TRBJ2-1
CAWTGLANEQFF
TGTGCCTGGACCGGACTAGCAAATGAGCAGTTCTTC
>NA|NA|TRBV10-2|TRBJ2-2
CASRAASGELFF
TGCGCCAGCAGAGCAGCTAGCGGGGAGCTGTTTTTT
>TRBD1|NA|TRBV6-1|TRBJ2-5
CASSEVGGEETQYF
TGTGCCAGCAGTGAAGTAGGGGGCGAGGAGACCCAGTACTTC
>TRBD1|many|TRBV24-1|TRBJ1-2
CATSDSSGTGGSYGYTF
TGTGCCACCAGTGATTCTTCCGGGACAGGGGGGAGCTATGGCTACACCTTC
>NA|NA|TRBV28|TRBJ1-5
CASSGVSEGNQPQHF
TGTGCCAGCAGTGGGGTCTCCGAGGGCAATCAGCCCCAGCATTTT
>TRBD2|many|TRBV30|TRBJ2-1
CASEGTSGKSQGEQFF
TGTGCCAGCGAGGGGACTAGCGGGAAGTCCCAAGGTGAGCAGTTCTTC
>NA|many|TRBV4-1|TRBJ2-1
CASSRLPEENEQFF
TGCGCCAGCAGCCGACTCCCCGAGGAGAATGAGCAGTTCTTC
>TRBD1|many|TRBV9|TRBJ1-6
CASSATGGAESPLHF
TGTGCCAGCAGCGCCACAGGGGGCGCAGAATCACCCCTCCACTTT
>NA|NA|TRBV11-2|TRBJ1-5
CASSLDDDLPQHF
TGTGCCAGCAGCTTAGATGACGACTTGCCCCAGCATTTT
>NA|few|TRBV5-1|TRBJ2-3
CASSPKDFTDTQYF
TGCGCCAGCAGCCCTAAGGATTTCACAGATACGCAGTATTTT
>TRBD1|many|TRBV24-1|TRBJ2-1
CATSDPGTESYNEQFF
TGTGCCACCAGTGACCCCGGGACAGAATCCTACAATGAGCAGTTCTTC
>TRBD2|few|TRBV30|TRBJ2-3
CAWNLGLAGSTDTQYF
TGTGCCTGGAACTTGGGACTAGCGGGAAGCACAGATACGCAGTATTTT
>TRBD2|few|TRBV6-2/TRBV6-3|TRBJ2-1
CASSLGLAGGLASYNEQFF
TGTGCCAGCAGTCTGGGACTAGCGGGAGGGCTTGCGTCATACAATGAGCAGTTCTTC
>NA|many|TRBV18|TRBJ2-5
CASSPSVETQYF
TGTGCCAGCTCACCATCGGTTGAGACCCAGTACTTC
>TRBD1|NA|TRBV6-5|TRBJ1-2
CASSYPSDRGYGYTF
TGTGCCAGCAGTTACCCCTCGGACAGGGGCTATGGCTACACCTTC
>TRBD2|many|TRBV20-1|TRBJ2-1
CSARDSSGREEQFF
TGCAGTGCTAGGGATTCTAGCGGGAGAGAAGAGCAGTTCTTC